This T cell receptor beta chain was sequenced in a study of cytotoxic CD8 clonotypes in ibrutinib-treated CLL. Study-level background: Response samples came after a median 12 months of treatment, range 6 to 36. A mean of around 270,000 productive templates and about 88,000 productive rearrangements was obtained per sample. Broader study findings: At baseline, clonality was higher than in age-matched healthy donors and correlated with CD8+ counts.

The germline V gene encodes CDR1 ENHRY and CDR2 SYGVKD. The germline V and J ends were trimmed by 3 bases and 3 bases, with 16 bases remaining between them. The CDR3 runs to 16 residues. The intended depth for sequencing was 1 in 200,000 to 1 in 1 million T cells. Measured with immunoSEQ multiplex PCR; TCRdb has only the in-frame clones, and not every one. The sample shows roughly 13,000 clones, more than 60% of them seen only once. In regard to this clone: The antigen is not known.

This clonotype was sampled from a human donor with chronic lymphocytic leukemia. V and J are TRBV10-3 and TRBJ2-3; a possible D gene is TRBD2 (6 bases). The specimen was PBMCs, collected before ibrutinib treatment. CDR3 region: CAISDPASATTDTQYF. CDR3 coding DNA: TGTGCCATCAGTGATCCCGCTAGCGCCACTACAGATACGCAGTATTTT.